What follows describes a single T cell receptor beta chain. Antigen: not known. Described time point: sample taken at primary tumor resection. In each case, whole RNA from tumor, nontumor lung or frozen PBMC was sequenced unsorted. The approximately 70 donors had untreated early-stage non-small cell lung cancer. This specimen belongs to a study of spatial heterogeneity in lung cancer. Study-wide context: Sequences of the beta chain were consistently detected in greater numbers than alpha-chain sequences.

Each molecule of TCR cDNA was tagged with one unique molecular identifier. MiXCR was run by TCRdb on the 5' RACE reads, yielding one entry per CDR3 protein. The profile shows 35,000 to 55,000 distinct CDR3 sequences, roughly 13% of them singletons. The length of the CDR3 is 15 residues. CDR1 and CDR2 (germline): MNHNS, SASEGT. Deletions cut 7 bases from V and 8 bases from J, with 20 bases between. The study, taken as a whole, reports: Resection saw ubiquitous expanded tumor TCRs appear in blood more than follow-up did.

The sequenced sample was PBMCs, obtained at surgery. The sequence derives from a male donor with early-stage non-small cell lung cancer. This rearrangement joins TRBV6-1 to TRBJ1-4; tentative D call: TRBD1 (6 bases). The CDR3 region is CASTLGPGAKEKLFF. CDR3 nucleotide sequence: TGTGCCAGCACCCTAGGACCGGGGGCGAAGGAAAAACTGTTTTTT.